These T cell receptor beta chains were read from a single sample in a study of blood T cell repertoires in COVID-19. Sequencing used immunoSEQ multiplex PCR; TCRdb keeps in-frame clones, though not all of them. Of around 190,000 clones in the sample, approximately 80% were seen once. Sequencing was carried out using peripheral blood. The receptor source for this set is a human donor in a cohort sampled during active COVID-19. Both conserved end residues are part of each CDR3. D genes are given only for firm matches. Clone size appears in some rows only: once, few, many, or a class for an expanded clone.

v_call,j_call,d_call,clone_size,cdr3_aa,cdr3_nt
TRBV2,TRBJ2-7,TRBD1,NA,CASSLTGTGYEQYF,TGTGCCAGCAGCTTGACGGGGACAGGCTACGAGCAGTACTTC
TRBV7-2,TRBJ2-3,NA,once,CASSLPSPGTKGTDTQYF,TGTGCCAGCAGCTTACCGTCACCCGGGACAAAAGGCACAGATACGCAGTATTTT
TRBV27,TRBJ2-6,TRBD2,few,CASSFLTSGIRAGANVLTF,TGTGCCAGCAGTTTCCTGACTAGCGGGATAAGAGCTGGGGCCAACGTCCTGACTTTC
TRBV11-2,TRBJ2-2,TRBD2,NA,CASSLGLAGTGELFF,TGTGCCAGCAGCTTAGGGCTAGCGGGTACCGGGGAGCTGTTTTTT
TRBV11-3,TRBJ2-1,TRBD1,NA,CASSQGQGAGEQFF,TGTGCCAGCAGCCAGGGACAGGGGGCAGGTGAGCAGTTCTTC
TRBV10-2,TRBJ2-7,NA,NA,CASSTDSYEQYF,TGCGCCAGCAGTACAGATTCCTACGAGCAGTACTTC
TRBV5-1,TRBJ2-3,TRBD2,NA,CASRSGGSTDTQYF,TGCGCCAGCAGATCGGGGGGGAGCACAGATACGCAGTATTTT
TRBV21-1,TRBJ2-1,NA,NA,CASSSRGASGPEEQFF,TGTGCCAGCAGCTCCCGGGGGGCTAGCGGGCCGGAAGAGCAGTTCTTC
TRBV9,TRBJ2-7,TRBD1,NA,CASSGGTGSFYEQYF,TGTGCCAGCAGTGGCGGGACAGGATCCTTCTACGAGCAGTACTTC
TRBV27,TRBJ2-7,TRBD2,NA,CASGLAGLVGYEQYF,TGTGCCAGCGGCTTAGCGGGACTCGTCGGTTACGAGCAGTACTTC
TRBV30,TRBJ1-4,NA,NA,CAWGGKDGGSEKLFF,TGTGCCTGGGGAGGAAAGGACGGGGGAAGTGAAAAACTGTTTTTT
TRBV29-1,TRBJ1-1,NA,NA,CSVLEGGGMNTEAFF,TGCAGCGTCCTCGAGGGTGGGGGGATGAACACTGAAGCTTTCTTT
TRBV18,TRBJ1-5,NA,NA,CASSPLGQRNQPQHF,TGTGCCAGCTCACCACTAGGACAGCGCAATCAGCCCCAGCATTTT
TRBV9,TRBJ2-1,TRBD1,NA,CASSPRQGAVVEQFF,TGTGCCAGCAGCCCGCGACAGGGGGCCGTGGTTGAGCAGTTCTTC